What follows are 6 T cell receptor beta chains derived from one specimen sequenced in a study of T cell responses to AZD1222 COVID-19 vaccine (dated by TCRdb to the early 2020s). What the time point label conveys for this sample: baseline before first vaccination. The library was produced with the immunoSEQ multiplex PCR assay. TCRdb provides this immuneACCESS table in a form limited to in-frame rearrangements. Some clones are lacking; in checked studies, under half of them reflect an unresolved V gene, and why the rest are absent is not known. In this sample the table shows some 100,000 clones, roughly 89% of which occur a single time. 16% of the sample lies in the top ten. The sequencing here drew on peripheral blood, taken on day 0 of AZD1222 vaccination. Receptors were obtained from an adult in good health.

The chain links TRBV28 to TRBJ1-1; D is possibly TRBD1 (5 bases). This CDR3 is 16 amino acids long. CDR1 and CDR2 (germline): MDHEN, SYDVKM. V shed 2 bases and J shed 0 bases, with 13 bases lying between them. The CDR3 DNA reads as TGTGCCAGCAGTTTAGCCCCCAGGGATATGAACACTGAAGCTTTCTTT. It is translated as CASSLAPRDMNTEAFF.

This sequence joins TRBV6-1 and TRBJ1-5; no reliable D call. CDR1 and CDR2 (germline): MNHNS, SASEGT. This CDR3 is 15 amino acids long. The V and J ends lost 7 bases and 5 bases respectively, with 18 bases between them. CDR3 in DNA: TGTGCCAGCACCCTAGAGGGTCGTACGCATCAGCCCCAGCATTTT. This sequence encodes CASTLEGRTHQPQHF.

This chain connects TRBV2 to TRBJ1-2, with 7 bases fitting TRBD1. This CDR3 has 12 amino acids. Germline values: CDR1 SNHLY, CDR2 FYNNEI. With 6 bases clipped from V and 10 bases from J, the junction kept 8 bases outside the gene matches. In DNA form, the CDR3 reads TGTGCCAGCAGCGGACAGGAGGCGTACTACACCTTC. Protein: CASSGQEAYYTF.

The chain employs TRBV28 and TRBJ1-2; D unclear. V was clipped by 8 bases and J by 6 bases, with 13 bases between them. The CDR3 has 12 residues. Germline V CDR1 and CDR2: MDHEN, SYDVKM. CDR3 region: CASSRAFNGYTF. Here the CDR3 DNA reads TGTGCCAGCTCGCGGGCCTTTAATGGCTACACCTTC.

CDR3 nucleotides: TGCGCCAGCAGCCCTAGACAGGGTTACGAGCAGTACTTC. This translates into CASSPRQGYEQYF. The chain carries TRBV4-1 and TRBJ2-7; the match to TRBD1 covers 7 bases. V lost 4 bases, J lost 4 bases, and 4 bases stayed unmatched. Germline V gives CDR1 MGHRA, CDR2 YSYEKL. This CDR3 contains 13 residues.

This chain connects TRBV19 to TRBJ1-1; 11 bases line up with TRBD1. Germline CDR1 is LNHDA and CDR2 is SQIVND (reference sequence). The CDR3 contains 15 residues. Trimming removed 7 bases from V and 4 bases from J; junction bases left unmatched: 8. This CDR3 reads CASIKGQGGLTEAFF. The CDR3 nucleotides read TGTGCCAGTATAAAGGGACAGGGGGGTCTCACTGAAGCTTTCTTT.